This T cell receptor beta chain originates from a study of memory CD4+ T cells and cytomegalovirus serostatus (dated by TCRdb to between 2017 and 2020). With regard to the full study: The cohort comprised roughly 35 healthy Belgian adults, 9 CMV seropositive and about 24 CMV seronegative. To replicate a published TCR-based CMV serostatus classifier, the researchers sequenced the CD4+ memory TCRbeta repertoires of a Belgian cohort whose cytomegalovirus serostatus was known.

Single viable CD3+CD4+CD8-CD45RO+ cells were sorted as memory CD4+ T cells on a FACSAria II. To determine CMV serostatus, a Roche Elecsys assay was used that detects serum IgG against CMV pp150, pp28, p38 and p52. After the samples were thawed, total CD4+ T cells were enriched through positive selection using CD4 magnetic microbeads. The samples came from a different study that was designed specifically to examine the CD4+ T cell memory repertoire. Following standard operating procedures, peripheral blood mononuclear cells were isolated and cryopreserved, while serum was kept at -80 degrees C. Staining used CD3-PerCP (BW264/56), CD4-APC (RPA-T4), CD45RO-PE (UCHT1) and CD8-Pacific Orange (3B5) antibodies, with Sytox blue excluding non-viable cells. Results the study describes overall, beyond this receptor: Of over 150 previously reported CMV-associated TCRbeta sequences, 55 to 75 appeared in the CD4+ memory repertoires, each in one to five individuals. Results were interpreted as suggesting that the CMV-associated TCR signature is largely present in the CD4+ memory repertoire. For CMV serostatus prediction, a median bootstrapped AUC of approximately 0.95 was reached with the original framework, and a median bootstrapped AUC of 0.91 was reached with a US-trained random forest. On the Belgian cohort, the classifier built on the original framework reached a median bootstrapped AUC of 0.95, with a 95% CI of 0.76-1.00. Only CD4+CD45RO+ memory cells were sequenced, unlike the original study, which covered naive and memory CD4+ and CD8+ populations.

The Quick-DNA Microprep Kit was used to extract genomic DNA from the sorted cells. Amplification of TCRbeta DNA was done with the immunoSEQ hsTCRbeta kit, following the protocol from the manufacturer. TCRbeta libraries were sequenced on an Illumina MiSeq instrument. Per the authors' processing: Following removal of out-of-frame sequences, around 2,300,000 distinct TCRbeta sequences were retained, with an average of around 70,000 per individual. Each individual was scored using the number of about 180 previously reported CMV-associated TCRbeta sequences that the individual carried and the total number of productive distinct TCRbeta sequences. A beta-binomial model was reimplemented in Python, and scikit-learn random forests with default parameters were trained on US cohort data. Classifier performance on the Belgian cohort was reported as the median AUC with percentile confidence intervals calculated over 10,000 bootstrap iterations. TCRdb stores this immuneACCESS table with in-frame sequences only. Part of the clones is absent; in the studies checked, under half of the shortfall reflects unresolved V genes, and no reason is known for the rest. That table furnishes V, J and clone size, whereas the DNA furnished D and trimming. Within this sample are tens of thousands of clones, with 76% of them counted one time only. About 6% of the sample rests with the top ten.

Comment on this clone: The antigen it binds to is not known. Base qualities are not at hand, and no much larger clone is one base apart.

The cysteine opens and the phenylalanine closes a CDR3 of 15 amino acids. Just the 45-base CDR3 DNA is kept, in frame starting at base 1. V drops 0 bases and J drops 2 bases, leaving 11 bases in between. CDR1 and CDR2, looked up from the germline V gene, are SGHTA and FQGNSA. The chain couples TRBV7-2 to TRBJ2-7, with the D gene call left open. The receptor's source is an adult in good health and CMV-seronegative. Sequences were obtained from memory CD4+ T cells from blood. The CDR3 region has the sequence CASSLADSWAYEQYF. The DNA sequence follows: TGTGCCAGCAGCTTAGCTGACTCCTGGGCCTACGAGCAGTACTTC.